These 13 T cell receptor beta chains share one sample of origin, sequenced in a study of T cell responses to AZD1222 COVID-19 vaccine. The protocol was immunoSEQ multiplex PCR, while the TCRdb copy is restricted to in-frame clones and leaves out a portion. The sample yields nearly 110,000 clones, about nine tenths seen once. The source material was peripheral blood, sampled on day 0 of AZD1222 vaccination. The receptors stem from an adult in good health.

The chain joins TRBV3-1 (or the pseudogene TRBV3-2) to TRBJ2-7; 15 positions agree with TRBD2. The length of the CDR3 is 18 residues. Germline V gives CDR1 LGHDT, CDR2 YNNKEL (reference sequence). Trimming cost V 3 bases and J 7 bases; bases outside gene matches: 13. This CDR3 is CASSHGTSGRPLSGEQYF. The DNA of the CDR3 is TGTGCCAGCAGCCACGGGACTAGCGGGAGGCCCCTTTCGGGGGAGCAGTACTTC.

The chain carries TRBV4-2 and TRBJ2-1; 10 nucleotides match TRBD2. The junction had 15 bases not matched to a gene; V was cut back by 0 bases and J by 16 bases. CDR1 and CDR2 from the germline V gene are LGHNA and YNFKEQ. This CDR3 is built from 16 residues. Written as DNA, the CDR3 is TGTGCCAGCAGCCAAGAATTAGCGGGGGGCCAACTCGTAGGTTTCTTC. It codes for CASSQELAGGQLVGFF.

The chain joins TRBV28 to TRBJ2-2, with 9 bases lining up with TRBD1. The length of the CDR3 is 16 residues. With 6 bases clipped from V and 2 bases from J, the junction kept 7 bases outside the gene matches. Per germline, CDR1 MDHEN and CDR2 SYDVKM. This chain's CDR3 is CASSILGQGNTGELFF. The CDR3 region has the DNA TGTGCCAGCAGCATATTGGGACAGGGAAACACCGGGGAGCTGTTTTTT.

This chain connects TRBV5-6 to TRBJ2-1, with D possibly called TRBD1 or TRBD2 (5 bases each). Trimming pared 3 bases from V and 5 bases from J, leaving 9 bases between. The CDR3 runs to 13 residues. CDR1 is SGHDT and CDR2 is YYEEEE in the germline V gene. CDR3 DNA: TGTGCCAGCAGCTGGGACCCAAACAATGAGCAGTTCTTC. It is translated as CASSWDPNNEQFF.

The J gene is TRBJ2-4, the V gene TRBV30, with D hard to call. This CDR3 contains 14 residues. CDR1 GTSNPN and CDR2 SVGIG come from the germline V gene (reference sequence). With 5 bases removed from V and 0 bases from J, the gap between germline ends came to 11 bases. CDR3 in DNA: TGTGCCTGGGAACGCGCCCGAGCCAAAAACATTCAGTACTTC. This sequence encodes CAWERARAKNIQYF. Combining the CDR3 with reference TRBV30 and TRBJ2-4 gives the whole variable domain SQTIHQWPATLVQPVGSPLSLECTVEGTSNPNLYWYRQAAGRGLQLLFYSVGIGQISSEVPQNLSASRPQDRQFILSSKKLLLSDSGFYLCAWERARAKNIQYFGAGTRLSVL.

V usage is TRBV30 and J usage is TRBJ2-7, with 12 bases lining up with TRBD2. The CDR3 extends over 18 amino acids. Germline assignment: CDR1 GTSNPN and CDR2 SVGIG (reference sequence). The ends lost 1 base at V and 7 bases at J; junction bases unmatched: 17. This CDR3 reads CAWSGTRGTSGRSLEQYF. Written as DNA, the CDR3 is TGTGCCTGGAGTGGGACCCGAGGGACTAGCGGGCGGAGTTTAGAGCAGTACTTC.

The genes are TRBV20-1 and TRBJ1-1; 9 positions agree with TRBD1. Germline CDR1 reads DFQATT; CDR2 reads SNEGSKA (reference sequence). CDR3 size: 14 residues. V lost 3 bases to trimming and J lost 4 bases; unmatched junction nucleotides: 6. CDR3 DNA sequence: TGCAGTGCTAGTGACGGGACAGGGTCCACTGAAGCTTTCTTT. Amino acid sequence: CSASDGTGSTEAFF.

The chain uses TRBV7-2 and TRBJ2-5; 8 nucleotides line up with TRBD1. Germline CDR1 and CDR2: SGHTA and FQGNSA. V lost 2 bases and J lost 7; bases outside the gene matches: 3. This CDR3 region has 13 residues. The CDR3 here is CASSLLTGGTQYF. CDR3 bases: TGTGCCAGCAGCTTACTTACAGGGGGGACCCAGTACTTC.

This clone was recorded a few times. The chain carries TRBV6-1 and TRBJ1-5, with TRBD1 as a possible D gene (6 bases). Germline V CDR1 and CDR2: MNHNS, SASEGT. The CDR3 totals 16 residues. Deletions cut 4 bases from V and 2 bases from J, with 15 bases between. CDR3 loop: CASSAATGYRNQPQHF. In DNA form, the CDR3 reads TGTGCCAGCAGTGCAGCGACAGGTTATCGCAATCAGCCCCAGCATTTT.

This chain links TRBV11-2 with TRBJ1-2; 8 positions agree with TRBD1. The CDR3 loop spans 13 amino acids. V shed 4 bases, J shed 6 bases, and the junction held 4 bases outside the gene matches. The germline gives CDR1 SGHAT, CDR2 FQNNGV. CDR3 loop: CASSSSTGDGYTF. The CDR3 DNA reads TGTGCCAGCAGCTCGTCGACAGGGGATGGCTACACCTTC. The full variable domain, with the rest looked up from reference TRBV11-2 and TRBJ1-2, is EAGVAQSPRYKIIEKRQSVAFWCNPISGHATLYWYQQILGQGPKLLIQFQNNGVVDDSQLPKDRFSAERLKGVDSTLKIQPAKLEDSAVYLCASSSSTGDGYTFGSGTRLTVV.

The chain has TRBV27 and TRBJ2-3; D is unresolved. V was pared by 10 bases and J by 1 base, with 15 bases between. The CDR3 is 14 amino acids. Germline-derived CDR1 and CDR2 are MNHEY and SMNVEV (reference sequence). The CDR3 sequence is CATCAFGRTDTQYF. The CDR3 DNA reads TGTGCCACCTGCGCGTTTGGTCGCACAGATACGCAGTATTTT.

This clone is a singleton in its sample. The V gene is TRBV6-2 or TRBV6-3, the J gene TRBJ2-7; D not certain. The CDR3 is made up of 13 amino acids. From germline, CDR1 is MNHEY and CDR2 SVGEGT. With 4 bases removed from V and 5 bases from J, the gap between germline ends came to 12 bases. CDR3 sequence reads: CASSSTENHEQYF. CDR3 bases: TGTGCCAGCAGTTCGACGGAAAACCACGAGCAGTACTTC.

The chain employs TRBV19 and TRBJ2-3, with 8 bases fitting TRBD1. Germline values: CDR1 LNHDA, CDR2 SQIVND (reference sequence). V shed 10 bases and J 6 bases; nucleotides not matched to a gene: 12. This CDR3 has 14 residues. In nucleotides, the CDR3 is TGTGCCACCAGGGCAGGGGGCGTTAGGGATACGCAGTATTTT. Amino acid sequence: CATRAGGVRDTQYF. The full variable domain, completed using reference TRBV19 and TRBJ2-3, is DGGITQSPKYLFRKEGQNVTLSCEQNLNHDAMYWYRQDPGQGLRLIYYSQIVNDFQKGDIAEGYSVSREKKESFPLTVTSAQKNPTAFYLCATRAGGVRDTQYFGPGTRLTVL.